This TCR beta chain appears in the sequencing data of a study of molecular identifiers for immune sequencing clone quantification. Germline assignment: CDR1 DFQATT and CDR2 SNEGSKA (reference sequence). The CDR3 sequence is 14 residues long. Sorting recovered naive CD8 T cells on a CD8+CD4-CCR7+CD45RA+ profile. TCRdb reanalysed the PCR reads using MiXCR and keeps one entry per CDR3 protein. The sample shows about 640,000 distinct CDR3 sequences, 15% to 20% of them seen only once. Input material: naive CD8+ T cells from blood, with Jurkat cell RNA spiked in. Subset denoted: FACS-sorted CD8+CD4-CCR7+CD45RA+ naive T cells. The receptor comes from a human donor in good health. Some libraries in this study had Jurkat cell RNA spiked in. This chain links TRBV20-1 with TRBJ1-3; a weak D match, TRBD1 (6 bases). The CDR3 DNA sequence: TGCAGCGCATCCGGGGGGCCGAGTGGAAACACCATATATTTT. Protein: CSASGGPSGNTIYF.